The 20 T cell receptor beta chains listed next were all sequenced from one sample in a study of cytomegalovirus exposure and HLA in healthy donors. It was with 60 Vbeta and 13 Jbeta primers that the PCR ran. Sequencing was performed with immunoSEQ multiplex PCR; in TCRdb, only in-frame clones are kept and a portion is missing. In the table there are about 190,000 clones, over 70% of which are singletons. The sample comprised PBMCs. The receptor source for this set is a woman aged 25 to 45 in good health and CMV-seropositive.

The chain has TRBV19 and TRBJ1-1; tentative D call: TRBD1 (5 bases). The V end lost 1 base, the J end lost 5 bases, and 14 bases lay between the germline ends. This CDR3 comprises 15 residues. From germline, CDR1 is LNHDA and CDR2 SQIVND (reference sequence). The DNA for the CDR3 is TGTGCCAGTAGTATAGGGATCGGTGGGGCGACTGAAGCTTTCTTT. As protein: CASSIGIGGATEAFF.

This chain links TRBV7-9 with TRBJ1-2, with 9 bases that match TRBD1. This CDR3 spans 17 amino acids. With V trimmed by 7 bases and J by 2 bases, 14 bases remained unmatched. In germline, CDR1 is SEHNR, CDR2 FQNEAQ (reference sequence). CDR3: CASTPPPGQGSNYGYTF. CDR3 sequence (DNA): TGTGCCAGCACACCGCCTCCGGGACAGGGAAGCAACTATGGCTACACCTTC.

The genes are TRBV18 and TRBJ2-2, with D perhaps matching TRBD2 (5 bases). Germline CDR1 KGHSH, CDR2 LQKENI. This CDR3 contains 13 residues. V shed 2 bases and J shed 8 bases, with 9 bases lying between them. CDR3 amino acids: CASSPSRGGELFF. DNA of the CDR3: TGTGCCAGCTCACCAAGCCGCGGGGGGGAGCTGTTTTTT.

The chain has TRBV6-1 and TRBJ1-6; 8 nucleotides agree with TRBD1. Germline-derived CDR1 and CDR2 are MNHNS and SASEGT. The CDR3 length is 15 residues. V shed 4 bases, J shed 6 bases, and the junction held 5 bases outside the gene matches. The chain's CDR3 is CASSGPGQVNSPLHF. The CDR3, as DNA: TGTGCCAGCAGTGGCCCGGGACAGGTTAATTCACCCCTCCACTTT.

V gene TRBV2 combines with J gene TRBJ2-1; TRBD2 aligns across 7 bases. The CDR3 runs 15 residues. The germline V gene has CDR1 SNHLY and CDR2 FYNNEI. J was trimmed by 0 bases and V by 9 bases; bases with no gene match: 8. CDR3 bases: TGTGCCAGTAGACTAGCAGTAAGCTCCTACAATGAGCAGTTCTTC. Its translation: CASRLAVSSYNEQFF.

With respect to this clone: A read error may account for a junction end that differs from germline. V gene TRBV18 combines with J gene TRBJ1-1, with 8 bases matching TRBD1. Germline CDR1 is KGHSH and CDR2 is LQKENI. The CDR3 is 16 residues long. The DNA of the CDR3 is TGTGCCAGCTCCCCACTTCCAGGGACAGGGAACACTGAAGCTTTCTTT. Translation: CASSPLPGTGNTEAFF.

This chain links TRBV10-2 with TRBJ2-5; TRBD2 agrees at 8 bases. The DNA end lines up better with TRBJ2-7; the J call may be wrong. The CDR3 length is 16 residues. Germline CDR1 reads WSHSY; CDR2 reads SAAADI. The CDR3 is CASSDSTRGGLYEQYF. The CDR3 bases are TGCGCCAGCAGTGACTCTACCCGGGGGGGTCTATACGAGCAGTACTTC.

This chain joins TRBV29-1 and TRBJ1-2; TRBD1 aligns across 7 bases. The CDR3 loop spans 11 amino acids. Unmatched junction bases numbered 6, after V lost 4 bases and J lost 10 bases. The germline V gene has CDR1 SQVTM and CDR2 ANQGSEA. Here the CDR3 DNA reads TGCAGCGTTGCGGTGCAGGGGGACTACACCTTC. Translating it yields CSVAVQGDYTF.

This clone has only a few counts. This chain links TRBV5-4 with TRBJ2-3; TRBD2 agrees at 7 bases. The CDR3 is 13 amino acids. From germline, CDR1 is SGHNT and CDR2 YYREEE (reference sequence). The junction had 5 bases not matched to a gene; V was cut back by 4 bases and J by 6 bases. CDR3 DNA sequence: TGTGCCAGCAGCGGACTAGGTGTGGATACGCAGTATTTT. It encodes CASSGLGVDTQYF.

The V gene is TRBV28, the J gene TRBJ2-2; 14 bases agree with TRBD2. The CDR3 totals 18 residues. V trimming: 4 bases; J trimming: 3 bases; junction bases outside the gene matches: 7. Germline V gene sequence: CDR1 MDHEN, CDR2 SYDVKM. The CDR3 spells CASSSSGTSGSYTGELFF. The CDR3 DNA reads TGTGCCAGCAGTTCATCCGGGACTAGCGGGAGTTACACCGGGGAGCTGTTTTTT.

This clone was counted between two and nine times. The rearrangement links TRBV2 to TRBJ1-5; 8 bases map to TRBD1. CDR3 length: 15 residues. After removal of 3 bases from V and 3 bases from J, the junction contained 4 bases not matched to a gene. In germline, CDR1 is SNHLY, CDR2 FYNNEI. CDR3 protein: CASSEGQASNQPQHF. CDR3 nucleotide sequence: TGTGCCAGCAGTGAGGGACAGGCGTCCAATCAGCCCCAGCATTTT.

The chain is built from TRBV18 and TRBJ2-3, with TRBD2 matching over 7 bases. CDR1 and CDR2 (germline): KGHSH, LQKENI. Unmatched junction bases numbered 3, after V lost 3 bases and J lost 0 bases. This CDR3 is built from 15 residues. The CDR3 nucleotides read TGTGCCAGCTCACCTTATAGCGGGAGCACAGATACGCAGTATTTT. Its translation: CASSPYSGSTDTQYF.

The genes are TRBV15 and TRBJ2-5; 10 bases fit TRBD2. J gave up 9 bases and V 4 bases, and 17 bases lay outside the gene matches. Germline CDR1 and CDR2: LNHNV and YYDKDF (reference sequence). The CDR3 sequence is 17 residues long. CDR3 amino acids: CATSKETGGSGRWAQYF. The CDR3 bases are TGTGCCACCAGCAAAGAAACAGGGGGTAGCGGGAGGTGGGCCCAGTACTTC.

This chain connects TRBV6-1 to TRBJ2-2, with TRBD2 matching 9 bases. V lost 6 bases and J lost 7; bases outside the gene matches: 6. This CDR3 is 14 amino acids long. Germline CDR1 reads MNHNS; CDR2 reads SASEGT. The DNA for the CDR3 is TGTGCCAGCAGCACCGGACTAGCGAGCGGGGAGCTGTTTTTT. Protein: CASSTGLASGELFF.

This rearrangement joins TRBV28 to TRBJ2-5; 11 bases match TRBD1. Gene TRBJ2-7 matches the end of the DNA better, so the J call may be wrong. The CDR3 covers 16 residues. Germline CDR1 reads MDHEN; CDR2 reads SYDVKM. The CDR3: CASSFLRDRGFNEQYF. The CDR3 coding sequence is TGTGCCAGCAGTTTCCTCCGGGACAGGGGGTTCAACGAGCAGTACTTC.

J is TRBJ1-5 and V is TRBV2; perhaps TRBD1 as D (5 bases). Germline CDR1 is SNHLY and CDR2 is FYNNEI. The ends were cut back, 6 bases at V and 2 bases at J, with 8 bases in the middle. The CDR3 extends over 13 amino acids. CDR3: CASRDTGNQPQHF. Written as DNA, the CDR3 is TGTGCCAGCAGGGACACGGGCAATCAGCCCCAGCATTTT.

The chain has TRBV7-9 and TRBJ1-1, with a weak D call TRBD1 (6 bases). The CDR3 length is 11 residues. Trimming took 8 bases from V and 9 from J, leaving 13 bases between them. CDR1 is SEHNR, CDR2 FQNEAQ, per germline (reference sequence). The CDR3 nucleotides read TGTGCCAGCGGCCGGGGGGCTCAAGCTTTCTTT. Translating gives CASGRGAQAFF.

This chain joins TRBV14 and TRBJ1-1; the D is unclear. The CDR3 is 18 residues long. Germline V gene sequence: CDR1 SGHDN, CDR2 FVKESK. Trimming took 0 bases from V and 4 from J, leaving 21 bases between them. The CDR3 DNA follows: TGTGCCAGCAGCCAAGAATTGGTAGCGAGCTGGTCCCTCACTGAAGCTTTCTTT. As protein: CASSQELVASWSLTEAFF.

The chain has TRBV5-1 and TRBJ1-1; D call uncertain. Germline V gene data show CDR1 as SGHRS and CDR2 as YFSETQ. The V gene lost 0 bases and the J gene lost 4 bases, with 16 bases spanning the gap. The CDR3 is 16 amino acids. As DNA, the CDR3 is TGCGCCAGCAGCTTGGCGGGGATTGGATTCAGCACTGAAGCTTTCTTT. Translating gives CASSLAGIGFSTEAFF.

The gene calls are TRBV5-1 and TRBJ2-1, with D tentatively TRBD2 (5 bases). The V and J ends lost 2 bases and 7 bases respectively, with 13 bases between them. This CDR3 is 14 amino acids long. CDR1 and CDR2 from the germline V gene are SGHRS and YFSETQ. CDR3 loop: CASSLALGINEQFF. Here the CDR3 DNA reads TGCGCCAGCAGCTTAGCCCTCGGGATAAATGAGCAGTTCTTC.